This TCR beta chain was recovered during a study of human T cells and chemical hapten exposure. Turning to the study itself: Sensitization was performed using 2% DPC on a roughly 2 cm by roughly 2 cm upper inner arm skin site.

Time point defined: patch test 1, 2 weeks after DPC sensitization. Treatment: therapeutic diphenylcyclopropenone sensitization with weekly scalp DPC. Unfractionated whole blood was the source from which total RNA was extracted. This clonotype was found many times. CDR3 length: 13 residues. Trimming at V came to 6 bases and at J to 3 bases, leaving 4 bases not matched to a gene. CDR1 is SGHAT, CDR2 FQNNGV, per germline. Attachment of unique molecular identifiers to individual cDNA molecules was performed in the library. TCRdb called the RACE reads again in MiXCR, with one record for every CDR3 protein. Counted here are 74,000 or so distinct CDR3 sequences, 12% occurring once; the ten biggest clones make up roughly 3.6%.

This chain links TRBV11-2 with TRBJ1-1; 7 bases agree with TRBD1. The TCR sequence derives from a woman aged 55 to 70 with alopecia areata. Some clones in this sample may be carry-over from other donors' samples. Material: whole blood, obtained in connection with sensitization to the hapten diphenylcyclopropenone (DPC). The CDR3 loop reads CASRTQGDTEAFF. The CDR3 nucleotides read TGTGCCAGCAGAACTCAGGGGGACACTGAAGCTTTCTTT.